The table lists the clone carrying this T cell receptor beta chain with many counts. What it binds is unknown. This sample was included in a study of T cells in Graves' hyperthyroidism and ophthalmopathy. Every diagnosis used clinical symptoms, serum thyroxine and TRAb, thyroid ultrasound and orbital computed tomography. Study results and caveats: Model-based prediction identified ophthalmopathy a median 6.5 months prior to its onset.

CDR3 size: 15 residues. Germline V lookup: CDR1 SNHLY, CDR2 FYNNEI. With V trimmed by 9 bases and J by 4 bases, 13 bases remained unmatched. Amplified TCR beta CDR3 regions derived from RNA transcripts. The HTBI primer set was used in a first-round RT-PCR of the TCR CDR3. TCRdb reprocessed the multiplex PCR reads via MiXCR and lists one record per CDR3 protein. The repertoire holds 550,000 to 700,000 distinct CDR3 sequences, 14% to 15% seen once, with over 3.5% in the top ten. The chain recombines TRBV2 with TRBJ1-2; TRBD1 aligns across 8 bases. Sequenced material: blood. The receptor was derived from a woman in her thirties or forties with Graves' ophthalmopathy. The CDR3 DNA reads TGTGCCAGTTCACCAGGGGGCGTTGGCTCCTATGGCTACACCTTC. This encodes CASSPGGVGSYGYTF.